The entry that follows covers one T cell receptor (beta chain) sequence. Trimming left V 1 base short and J 1 base short, with 12 bases between. The CDR3 loop spans 16 amino acids. The V gene's germline CDR1 is KGHSH and CDR2 LQKENI. The lymph nodes were axillary draining lymph nodes from breast cancer patients. This sample is part of a study of breast tumors, draining lymph nodes, adjacent tissues. TCRdb recomputed calls from the multiplex PCR reads with MiXCR, one row per CDR3 protein. Of 150,000 to 200,000 distinct CDR3 sequences in the sample, around a third were seen once. The rearrangement links TRBV18 to TRBJ2-3, with D perhaps matching TRBD1 (6 bases). The receptor was isolated from a female donor with breast cancer. Some clones in this sample may be carry-over from other donors' samples. The sequenced sample consisted of axillary lymph node tissue. The CDR3 nucleotides read TGTGCCAGCTCACCACGTGAGGCAGGGGGCACAGATACGCAGTATTTT. Translated, it gives CASSPREAGGTDTQYF.